These 17 T cell receptor beta chains came from one sample sequenced in a study of Ad26.COV2.S vaccination and SARS-CoV-2 variants. Data came from immunoSEQ multiplex PCR; TCRdb stores just in-frame clones and leaves some out. The sample comprises around 370,000 clones, about 92% of which are singletons, and around 4.2% rests with the top ten. Source: peripheral blood, taken after recovery from COVID-19. The receptors were sampled from a human donor who had recovered from COVID-19.

The chain combines TRBV7-3 with TRBJ2-3, with D hard to call. The CDR3 consists of 17 residues. Germline lookup yields CDR1 SGHTA and CDR2 FQGTGA. Between the trimmed V and J ends, which lost 2 bases and 4 bases, there was a span of 19 bases. CDR3 region: CASSLSLGGVPPDTQYF. CDR3 in DNA: TGTGCCAGCAGCTTATCTCTCGGCGGCGTACCTCCAGATACGCAGTATTTT.

The chain carries TRBV28 and TRBJ1-2; the match to TRBD1 covers 8 bases. The V gene's germline CDR1 is MDHEN and CDR2 SYDVKM. The CDR3 has 15 amino acids. Trimming at V came to 1 base and at J to 8 bases, leaving 9 bases not matched to a gene. For the CDR3, the DNA is TGTGCCAGCAGTTTATACGTAGAACAGGGGGGCGGCTACACCTTC. The encoded protein is CASSLYVEQGGGYTF.

The genes are TRBV13 and TRBJ1-1; D is possibly TRBD1 (5 bases). In germline, CDR1 is PRHDT, CDR2 FYEKMQ (reference sequence). The CDR3 runs to 16 residues. V lost 5 bases and J lost 0, with 16 bases in between. CDR3 coding DNA: TGTGCCAGCAGCCTCCGCAACTGGACAATGAACACTGAAGCTTTCTTT. It yields the protein CASSLRNWTMNTEAFF.

V usage is TRBV27 and J usage is TRBJ2-7; D not certain. CDR3 length: 15 amino acids. Germline CDR1 and CDR2: MNHEY and SMNVEV (reference sequence). Trimming shortened V by 3 bases and J by 2 bases, and 14 bases separated the two germline ends. The CDR3 DNA reads as TGTGCCAGCAGTTTTCTTGGGGAATCCCCCTACGAGCAGTACTTC. Encoded protein: CASSFLGESPYEQYF.

The table lists this clone with a count of one. This chain connects TRBV3-1 (or the pseudogene TRBV3-2) to TRBJ2-3; D gene uncertain. Germline values: CDR1 LGHDT, CDR2 YNNKEL (reference sequence). CDR3 length equals 16 residues. V was shortened by 4 bases and J by 1 base, with 15 bases between the two germline ends. CDR3: CASSLPSRRGTDTQYF. The CDR3 coding sequence is TGTGCCAGCAGCCTGCCCTCTAGAAGAGGCACAGATACGCAGTATTTT.

This clone was observed once. The chain joins TRBV13 to TRBJ2-5; a weak D match, TRBD2 (7 bases). The CDR3 sequence is 15 residues long. The germline gives CDR1 PRHDT, CDR2 FYEKMQ (reference sequence). V was trimmed by 1 base and J by 5 bases, leaving 14 bases between them. CDR3 region: CASSLVGGPSETQYF. CDR3 bases: TGTGCCAGCAGCTTAGTGGGGGGGCCGAGTGAGACCCAGTACTTC.

The rearrangement uses TRBV5-1 and TRBJ2-7; D is perhaps TRBD2 (5 bases). The CDR3 has 16 amino acids. V dropped 0 bases and J dropped 3 bases, with 16 bases sitting between them. Germline V gene sequence: CDR1 SGHRS, CDR2 YFSETQ. The CDR3 region is CASSLAGGGGYYEQYF. The CDR3 nucleotides are TGCGCCAGCAGCTTGGCTGGCGGCGGAGGCTACTACGAGCAGTACTTC.

This chain joins TRBV2 and TRBJ1-4, with D tentatively TRBD1 (5 bases). The CDR3 spans 15 residues. Germline lookup yields CDR1 SNHLY and CDR2 FYNNEI. The V gene lost 1 base and the J gene lost 3 bases, with 9 bases spanning the gap. The CDR3 reads CASSEVRAANEKLFF. CDR3 coding DNA: TGTGCCAGCAGTGAAGTCAGGGCGGCTAATGAAAAACTGTTTTTT.

The chain joins TRBV6-5 to TRBJ2-3, with D tentatively TRBD2 (6 bases). Germline V gives CDR1 MNHEY, CDR2 SVGAGI. The CDR3 is made up of 13 amino acids. CDR3 DNA: TGTGCTGGAGCGGGCCGAAGCACAGATACGCAGTATTTT. Amino acid sequence: CAGAGRSTDTQYF.

This sequence joins TRBV27 and TRBJ1-5, with D hard to call. Trimming shortened V by 5 bases and J by 5 bases, and 10 bases separated the two germline ends. CDR3 length: 13 amino acids. Per the germline V gene, CDR1 is MNHEY and CDR2 is SMNVEV (reference sequence). CDR3 nucleotides: TGTGCCAGCAGTCTCCAGATCTATCAGCCCCAGCATTTT. Amino acid sequence: CASSLQIYQPQHF.

V usage is TRBV9 and J usage is TRBJ2-1; D unresolved. The V and J ends lost 0 bases and 2 bases respectively, with 15 bases between them. Germline CDR1 is SGDLS and CDR2 is YYNGEE. CDR3 size: 17 residues. The chain's CDR3 is CASSVGWSASAYNEQFF. The CDR3 coding sequence is TGTGCCAGCAGCGTAGGGTGGTCGGCGTCTGCCTACAATGAGCAGTTCTTC.

V and J are TRBV6-5 and TRBJ2-2, with 9 bases that match TRBD1. The J segment lost 9 bases and the V segment lost 6 bases, leaving 5 bases of the junction unmatched. The CDR3 extends over 13 amino acids. The germline V gene encodes CDR1 MNHEY and CDR2 SVGAGI. The CDR3 DNA sequence: TGTGCCAGCAGGACAGGGGGAGGCCGGGAGCTGTTTTTT. Protein sequence: CASRTGGGRELFF.

J is TRBJ2-3 and V is TRBV5-1; 12 positions agree with TRBD2. CDR3 size: 19 residues. After removal of 0 bases from V and 2 bases from J, the junction contained 10 bases not matched to a gene. CDR1 is SGHRS and CDR2 is YFSETQ in the germline V gene. DNA of the CDR3: TGCGCCAGCAGCTTGGCGCTAGCGGGGGGGCTTTCGTTCACAGATACGCAGTATTTT. It yields the protein CASSLALAGGLSFTDTQYF. Supplemented by reference TRBV5-1 and TRBJ2-3, the full variable domain reads KAGVTQTPRYLIKTRGQQVTLSCSPISGHRSVSWYQQTPGQGLQFLFEYFSETQRNKGNFPGRFSGRQFSNSRSEMNVSTLELGDSALYLCASSLALAGGLSFTDTQYFGPGTRLTVL.

The chain couples TRBV2 to TRBJ1-2; D is uncertain. Looked up from germline, CDR1 is SNHLY and CDR2 is FYNNEI. The ends were cut back, 7 bases at V and 2 bases at J, with 8 bases in the middle. The CDR3 has 12 amino acids. CDR3 residues: CASNNRNYGYTF. CDR3 bases: TGTGCCAGCAACAACAGAAACTATGGCTACACCTTC.

CDR3 loop: CASSPQGSSGNTIYF. In DNA form, the CDR3 reads TGTGCCAGCAGTCCACAGGGGAGCTCTGGAAACACCATATATTTT. The V call is TRBV6-5, the J call TRBJ1-3; 7 bases map to TRBD1. Trimming at V came to 5 bases and at J to 0 bases, leaving 4 bases not matched to a gene. The CDR3 is 15 residues long. Per germline, CDR1 MNHEY and CDR2 SVGAGI.

The chain recombines TRBV7-9 with TRBJ2-3, with D perhaps assigned TRBD1 or TRBD2 (5 bases each). The CDR3 is 14 residues long. V shed 4 bases and J shed 3 bases, with 11 bases lying between them. Germline V gene sequence: CDR1 SEHNR, CDR2 FQNEAQ (reference sequence). CDR3 region: CASSYEGLTDTQYF. DNA of the CDR3: TGTGCCAGCAGCTACGAGGGGCTAACAGATACGCAGTATTTT.

This clone was seen only a few times. The gene calls are TRBV10-3 and TRBJ1-5, with D uncertain. The CDR3 is 14 residues long. Germline CDR1 is ENHRY and CDR2 is SYGVKD. Deletions cut 10 bases from V and 0 bases from J, with 13 bases between. CDR3: CATSDTPSNQPQHF. The DNA for the CDR3 is TGTGCCACTTCAGACACTCCTAGCAATCAGCCCCAGCATTTT.